The 25 T cell receptor beta chains given below trace back to one sample, sequenced in a study of cytomegalovirus exposure and HLA in healthy donors. Only in-frame clones appear in the TCRdb table, and some are missing; sequencing was by immunoSEQ multiplex PCR. The sample gives around 160,000 clones, around 85% of which show up once; 2% to 2.5% is in the top ten. The sequencing input was PBMCs. Receptors originate from a man under 40 in good health and CMV-seropositive.

This clone was detected a few times. The chain links TRBV4-1 to TRBJ1-6; 10 bases match TRBD1. Per the germline V gene, CDR1 is MGHRA and CDR2 is YSYEKL. The J segment lost 6 bases and the V segment lost 0 bases, leaving 8 bases of the junction unmatched. The CDR3 is made up of 18 amino acids. The CDR3, as DNA: TGCGCCAGCAGCCAAGATTCGGGACAGGGGTTCGGTAATTCACCCCTCCACTTT. It encodes CASSQDSGQGFGNSPLHF.

The rearrangement joins TRBV2 to TRBJ1-5, with 9 bases identical to TRBD1. The CDR3 loop spans 13 amino acids. Germline assignment: CDR1 SNHLY and CDR2 FYNNEI. With 7 bases clipped from V and 6 bases from J, the junction kept 4 bases outside the gene matches. Here the CDR3 reads CASTGTGTQPQHF. The CDR3 DNA sequence: TGTGCCAGCACTGGGACAGGGACTCAGCCCCAGCATTTT. The entire variable domain, with the rest obtained from reference TRBV2 and TRBJ1-5, is as follows: EPEVTQTPSHQVTQMGQEVILRCVPISNHLYFYWYRQILGQKVEFLVSFYNNEISEKSEIFDDQFSVERPDGSNFTLKIRSTKLEDSAMYFCASTGTGTQPQHFGDGTRLSIL.

The chain employs TRBV14 and TRBJ1-1; possibly TRBD1 for D (5 bases). Germline lookup yields CDR1 SGHDN and CDR2 FVKESK. The CDR3 is 15 residues long. Trimming stripped 1 base from V and 0 bases from J, with 9 bases between. CDR3: CASSQVAGMNTEAFF. DNA for the CDR3: TGTGCCAGCAGCCAAGTGGCAGGGATGAACACTGAAGCTTTCTTT.

The rearrangement joins TRBV4-1 to TRBJ1-2, with D hard to call. In germline, CDR1 is MGHRA, CDR2 YSYEKL. This CDR3 is built from 15 residues. V lost 2 bases, J lost 5 bases, and 15 bases lay in between. CDR3 coding DNA: TGCGCCAGCAGCCAATTTCCCGGAGCCTATTATGGCTACACCTTC. This encodes CASSQFPGAYYGYTF.

V usage is TRBV9 and J usage is TRBJ1-1; maybe TRBD1 (5 bases). The germline V gene encodes CDR1 SGDLS and CDR2 YYNGEE. Trimming removed 4 bases at V and 6 bases at J, with 13 bases between. There are 13 residues in the CDR3. CDR3 region: CASSSSRGSEAFF. CDR3 nucleotides: TGTGCCAGCAGCTCGAGTCGGGGGTCTGAAGCTTTCTTT.

The chain recombines TRBV27 with TRBJ1-1, with TRBD1 matching over 7 bases. The germline V gene encodes CDR1 MNHEY and CDR2 SMNVEV (reference sequence). This CDR3 has 16 residues. Germline trimming cut 5 bases from V and 4 bases from J; bases unmatched to any gene: 13. The CDR3 protein is CASSSTGAGRITEAFF. DNA for the CDR3: TGTGCCAGCAGTAGTACAGGGGCCGGTCGGATCACTGAAGCTTTCTTT.

The chain combines TRBV15 with TRBJ1-2; D gene ambiguous. The CDR3 covers 14 residues. Trimming left V 1 base short and J 4 bases short, with 10 bases between. From germline, CDR1 is LNHNV and CDR2 YYDKDF (reference sequence). The CDR3 spells CATSRAEGGYGYTF. The DNA of the CDR3 is TGTGCCACCAGCAGAGCGGAGGGAGGCTATGGCTACACCTTC.

This clone was picked up one time. The chain carries TRBV6-5 and TRBJ1-2; D ambiguous. The CDR3 loop spans 13 amino acids. Trimming pared 2 bases from V and 8 bases from J, leaving 12 bases between. The germline gives CDR1 MNHEY, CDR2 SVGAGI. CDR3 nucleotide sequence: TGTGCCAGCAGTTACGAGTTCGGGGAGGGCTACACCTTC. This gives the protein CASSYEFGEGYTF.

This chain connects TRBV6-6 to TRBJ2-2; 8 nucleotides agree with TRBD1. Germline assignment: CDR1 MNHNY and CDR2 SVGAGI (reference sequence). The CDR3 is 15 amino acids. J gave up 2 bases and V 10 bases, and 9 bases lay outside the gene matches. CDR3 sequence (DNA): TGTGCCACTTTCCGGACAGGGCCAAACACCGGGGAGCTGTTTTTT. It is translated as CATFRTGPNTGELFF.

The V gene is TRBV4-3, the J gene TRBJ2-5; a possible D gene is TRBD2 (6 bases). The V end lost 0 bases, the J end lost 2 bases, and 19 bases lay between the germline ends. Germline V gene data show CDR1 as LGHNA and CDR2 as YSLEER. This CDR3 has 18 residues. CDR3: CASSQERTGAGRQETQYF. CDR3 bases: TGCGCCAGCAGCCAAGAGCGGACTGGTGCGGGGCGTCAAGAGACCCAGTACTTC.

This clone was counted ten times or more. This chain links TRBV7-9 with TRBJ2-3, with 11 positions matching TRBD1. The CDR3 covers 15 residues. V was pared by 3 bases and J by 3 bases, with 2 bases of the junction left unmatched. The germline gives CDR1 SEHNR, CDR2 FQNEAQ (reference sequence). CDR3 amino acids: CASSLGQGETDTQYF. CDR3 nucleotide sequence: TGTGCCAGCAGCTTGGGACAGGGGGAGACAGATACGCAGTATTTT.

The V call is TRBV19, the J call TRBJ2-7; possible D gene TRBD1, 6 bases. The CDR3 extends over 14 amino acids. With 4 bases removed from V and 4 bases from J, the gap between germline ends came to 14 bases. The germline CDR1 and CDR2 sequences are LNHDA and SQIVND (reference sequence). The CDR3 nucleotides read TGTGCCAGTAGTACCTCACAGGGTTTGTACGAGCAGTACTTC. This gives the protein CASSTSQGLYEQYF. Combining the CDR3 with reference TRBV19 and TRBJ2-7 gives the whole variable domain DGGITQSPKYLFRKEGQNVTLSCEQNLNHDAMYWYRQDPGQGLRLIYYSQIVNDFQKGDIAEGYSVSREKKESFPLTVTSAQKNPTAFYLCASSTSQGLYEQYFGPGTRLTVT.

The chain is built from TRBV6-4 and TRBJ2-1; TRBD1 is a possible D gene (6 bases). The CDR3 contains 15 residues. In germline, CDR1 is MRHNA, CDR2 SNTAGT. With 5 bases removed from V and 0 bases from J, the gap between germline ends came to 11 bases. This CDR3 is CASSSRGGSYNEQFF. Here the CDR3 DNA reads TGTGCCAGCAGTTCCAGGGGCGGCTCCTACAATGAGCAGTTCTTC.

This chain joins TRBV19 and TRBJ1-5; 9 bases are a match to TRBD1. Germline V gene sequence: CDR1 LNHDA, CDR2 SQIVND (reference sequence). This CDR3 comprises 15 residues. Trimming removed 5 bases from V and 2 bases from J; junction bases left unmatched: 4. CDR3 in amino acids: CASSPDRGGNQPQHF. The CDR3, as DNA: TGTGCCAGTAGTCCTGACAGGGGGGGCAATCAGCCCCAGCATTTT.

The rearrangement joins TRBV11-2 to TRBJ2-7; possible D gene TRBD2, 5 bases. The germline V gene encodes CDR1 SGHAT and CDR2 FQNNGV. Trimming cost V 2 bases and J 6 bases, with 17 bases left between them. The CDR3 has 15 residues. CDR3 amino acids: CASSLLLDGVGEQYF. CDR3 coding DNA: TGTGCCAGCAGCTTACTTTTAGACGGGGTCGGCGAGCAGTACTTC.

V gene TRBV2 combines with J gene TRBJ1-1; D uncertain. CDR1 is SNHLY and CDR2 is FYNNEI in the germline V gene. The V gene lost 7 bases and the J gene lost 0 bases, with 12 bases spanning the gap. This CDR3 comprises 14 residues. The CDR3 bases are TGTGCCAGCAAGGCGGGGATCATGAACACTGAAGCTTTCTTT. This codes for CASKAGIMNTEAFF.

V and J are TRBV18 and TRBJ2-1; 12 bases are a match to TRBD2. The CDR3 is made up of 17 amino acids. Trimming took 3 bases from V and 5 from J; bases not matched to a gene: 8. CDR1 and CDR2 from the germline V gene are KGHSH and LQKENI. The CDR3: CASSPTTSGGPDNEQFF. The CDR3 region has the DNA TGTGCCAGCTCACCCACGACTAGCGGGGGCCCAGACAATGAGCAGTTCTTC.

V gene TRBV5-1 combines with J gene TRBJ2-3; 8 nucleotides align to TRBD2. V was clipped by 5 bases and J by 3 bases; unmatched bases: 8. The CDR3 has 15 amino acids. CDR1 SGHRS and CDR2 YFSETQ come from the germline V gene. CDR3 residues: CASRMTSEATDTQYF. The CDR3 nucleotides are TGCGCCAGCAGGATGACTAGCGAGGCTACAGATACGCAGTATTTT.

The rearrangement links TRBV29-1 to TRBJ2-3, with 9 bases that match TRBD1. The CDR3 totals 15 residues. Germline CDR1 reads SQVTM; CDR2 reads ANQGSEA. The junction had 7 bases not matched to a gene; V was cut back by 0 bases and J by 6 bases. CDR3 residues: CSVEERGTGSDTQYF. DNA of the CDR3: TGCAGCGTTGAAGAGCGTGGGACAGGGTCCGATACGCAGTATTTT.

The rearrangement uses TRBV27 and TRBJ2-1; no clear D. V was pared by 4 bases and J by 1 base, with 14 bases between. In germline, CDR1 is MNHEY, CDR2 SMNVEV (reference sequence). The CDR3 has 16 residues. This chain's CDR3 is CASSSLLPWSYNEQFF. The CDR3 DNA reads as TGTGCCAGCAGTTCCCTACTCCCCTGGTCCTACAATGAGCAGTTCTTC.

J is TRBJ2-1 and V is TRBV6-5, with D perhaps TRBD2 (6 bases). Deletions cut 5 bases from V and 0 bases from J, with 11 bases between. The CDR3 runs to 15 residues. Germline V gene sequence: CDR1 MNHEY, CDR2 SVGAGI. CDR3 protein: CASSTGGFSYNEQFF. As DNA, the CDR3 is TGTGCCAGCAGTACCGGGGGATTCTCCTACAATGAGCAGTTCTTC.

V gene TRBV6-1 combines with J gene TRBJ2-7; maybe TRBD2 (7 bases). Germline V CDR1 and CDR2: MNHNS, SASEGT. This CDR3 region has 14 residues. Trimming removed 8 bases at V and 5 bases at J, with 19 bases between. DNA for the CDR3: TGTGCCAGCGGATGGAGGGGGGGCCTCGACGAGCAGTACTTC. Protein sequence: CASGWRGGLDEQYF.

The chain combines TRBV27 with TRBJ2-1; perhaps TRBD2 as D (6 bases). V shed 7 bases and J shed 5 bases, with 21 bases lying between them. Germline V gives CDR1 MNHEY, CDR2 SMNVEV (reference sequence). CDR3 length: 16 amino acids. CDR3 nucleotides: TGTGCCAGCAAGGATCCTAGCGCCGGAGACCACAATGAGCAGTTCTTC. Translation: CASKDPSAGDHNEQFF.

This chain joins TRBV4-3 and TRBJ1-1; TRBD1 agrees at 9 bases. The CDR3 is 18 amino acids. CDR1 LGHNA and CDR2 YSLEER come from the germline V gene. V lost 1 base to trimming and J lost 4 bases; unmatched junction nucleotides: 13. CDR3 protein: CASSQGMSWTGEGTEAFF. The CDR3 region has the DNA TGCGCCAGCAGCCAAGGTATGTCTTGGACAGGGGAGGGCACTGAAGCTTTCTTT.

This chain uses TRBV7-2 with TRBJ2-2; the D is unclear. This CDR3 is 14 amino acids long. Germline CDR1 is SGHTA and CDR2 is FQGNSA. V was cut by 5 bases and J by 5 bases, with 12 bases left in between. Here the CDR3 reads CASSPGLITGELFF. CDR3 in DNA: TGTGCCAGCAGCCCGGGTCTTATAACCGGGGAGCTGTTTTTT.